A single sample is the source of the 18 T cell receptor beta chains below, sequenced in a study of T cells after yellow fever vaccination. TCRdb reprocessed the 5' RACE reads with MiXCR, giving one entry per CDR3 protein. The sample contains about 340,000 distinct CDR3 sequences, 8.5% to 9% of which appear only once. Here the sequenced sample was PBMCs, taken on the day of the first yellow fever vaccination. The receptors come from a man in his late teens or twenties who received the YFV17D yellow fever vaccine.

This clonotype has a count of ten or more. The CDR3, as DNA: TGCGCCAGCAGCCAAGGAACAGGGGCTTCACCCCTCCACTTT. Translated: CASSQGTGASPLHF. The chain uses TRBV4-1 and TRBJ1-6, with 7 bases identical to TRBD1. Germline assignment: CDR1 MGHRA and CDR2 YSYEKL. CDR3 length: 14 residues. Trimming at V came to 1 base and at J to 9 bases, leaving 3 bases not matched to a gene.

This rearrangement joins TRBV24-1 to TRBJ2-1; TRBD2 aligns across 10 bases. Germline-derived CDR1 and CDR2 are KGHDR and SFDVKD. CDR3 size: 14 residues. V was pared by 6 bases and J by 8 bases, with 6 bases of the junction left unmatched. The CDR3 coding sequence is TGTGCCACCAGTCGAGCGGGGGGGCCACATGAGCAGTTCTTC. This gives the protein CATSRAGGPHEQFF.

The rearrangement links TRBV19 to TRBJ2-1, with 9 positions matching TRBD2. J gave up 5 bases and V 8 bases, and 4 bases lay outside the gene matches. The CDR3 loop spans 13 amino acids. Germline lookup yields CDR1 LNHDA and CDR2 SQIVND (reference sequence). This CDR3 reads CASDAGGNNEQFF. CDR3 DNA sequence: TGTGCCAGTGATGCGGGGGGGAACAATGAGCAGTTCTTC.

This clonotype has only a few counts. The chain links TRBV7-2 to TRBJ2-4, with 8 bases identical to TRBD2. The CDR3 length is 14 residues. The V gene end was trimmed by 5 bases and the J gene end by 1 base; junction bases not matched to a gene: 1. Germline lookup yields CDR1 SGHTA and CDR2 FQGNSA. This chain's CDR3 is CASSTGGAKNIQYF. In nucleotides, the CDR3 is TGTGCCAGCAGCACGGGGGGGGCCAAAAACATTCAGTACTTC. Full variable domain (missing parts from reference TRBV7-2 and TRBJ2-4): GAGVSQSPSNKVTEKGKDVELRCDPISGHTALYWYRQSLGQGLEFLIYFQGNSAPDKSGLPSDRFSAERTGGSVSTLTIQRTQQEDSAVYLCASSTGGAKNIQYFGAGTRLSVL.

In this sample, this clonotype turned up a few times. The chain uses TRBV5-1 and TRBJ1-2, with unresolved D. This CDR3 spans 15 amino acids. Trimming took 0 bases from V and 6 from J, leaving 15 bases between them. Germline CDR1 and CDR2: SGHRS and YFSETQ. DNA for the CDR3: TGCGCCAGCAGCTTGGGGATTGTCGAGGGCGATGGCTACACCTTC. Translation: CASSLGIVEGDGYTF.

This clonotype was observed at least ten times. The rearrangement links TRBV12-3 or TRBV12-4 to TRBJ1-2; D possibly corresponds to TRBD1 (5 bases). There are 14 residues in the CDR3. The V and J ends lost 8 bases and 3 bases respectively, with 16 bases between them. Written as DNA, the CDR3 is TGTGCCAGCCGACGCGAGGGGCTAGACTATGGCTACACCTTC. Its translation is CASRREGLDYGYTF.

This chain joins TRBV20-1 and TRBJ1-5, with D uncertain. Trimming pared 6 bases from V and 0 bases from J, leaving 15 bases between. The CDR3 consists of 15 residues. Looked up from germline, CDR1 is DFQATT and CDR2 is SNEGSKA (reference sequence). DNA for the CDR3: TGCAGTGCCCGCCCGTTGGGGAATAGCAATCAGCCCCAGCATTTT. Translated, it gives CSARPLGNSNQPQHF.

The rearrangement joins TRBV6-1 to TRBJ2-1; TRBD1 matches 11 bases. The CDR3 is 15 residues long. With 10 bases clipped from V and 7 bases from J, the junction kept 12 bases outside the gene matches. In germline, CDR1 is MNHNS, CDR2 SASEGT. The CDR3 reads CAISRRTGGGNEQFF. The DNA of the CDR3 is TGTGCCATCTCAAGGAGGACAGGGGGCGGGAATGAGCAGTTCTTC.

The chain carries TRBV12-3 or TRBV12-4 and TRBJ2-1, with TRBD2 identical over 10 bases. Losses at the gene ends were 2 bases for V and 0 bases for J; bases not matched to a gene: 7. The CDR3 contains 18 residues. In DNA, the CDR3 is TGTGCCAGCAGTTTATCGATTAGCGGGGGGAGCTCCTACAATGAGCAGTTCTTC. Protein sequence: CASSLSISGGSSYNEQFF.

The chain joins TRBV5-1 to TRBJ2-1; weak D call: TRBD1 (6 bases). The CDR3 loop spans 15 amino acids. Deletions cut 0 bases from V and 6 bases from J, with 13 bases between. Germline lookup yields CDR1 SGHRS and CDR2 YFSETQ. CDR3 residues: CASSLVVTGTNEQFF. For the CDR3, the DNA is TGCGCCAGCAGCTTGGTGGTAACAGGGACCAATGAGCAGTTCTTC.

This clonotype was observed a handful of times. The chain employs TRBV27 and TRBJ2-1, with D possibly matching TRBD1 (6 bases). The germline V gene encodes CDR1 MNHEY and CDR2 SMNVEV (reference sequence). CDR3 length: 15 amino acids. V lost 8 bases and J lost 7, with 21 bases in between. CDR3 bases: TGTGCCAGCGGCCCCCGGGACACCCTAGGGAATGAGCAGTTCTTC. Its protein is CASGPRDTLGNEQFF.

This clonotype was counted ten times or more. The CDR3 is CASSLAPGAVGYTF. The CDR3 nucleotides are TGTGCCAGCAGCTTAGCGCCAGGGGCCGTTGGCTACACCTTC. The V and J genes are TRBV7-2 and TRBJ1-2; D may be TRBD1 (6 bases). This CDR3 is 14 amino acids long. V lost 0 bases to trimming and J lost 7 bases, with 12 bases between them. CDR1 SGHTA and CDR2 FQGNSA come from the germline V gene.

This clonotype has more than one count but fewer than ten. The V call is TRBV29-1, the J call TRBJ1-1; a weak D match, TRBD1 (6 bases). V lost 8 bases, J lost 5 bases, and 18 bases lay in between. The germline gives CDR1 SQVTM, CDR2 ANQGSEA. The CDR3 contains 13 residues. CDR3 in amino acids: CSSLGGGTTEAFF. In nucleotides, the CDR3 is TGCAGCTCCCTGGGGGGCGGAACAACTGAAGCTTTCTTT.

V and J are TRBV5-6 and TRBJ1-2; D may be TRBD1 (5 bases). The CDR3 is 11 residues long. The V end lost 4 bases, the J end lost 11 bases, and 12 bases lay between the germline ends. Germline-derived CDR1 and CDR2 are SGHDT and YYEEEE. The CDR3 loop is CASSESGGYTF. DNA for the CDR3: TGTGCCAGCAGCGAGTCGGGGGGATACACCTTC.

Points on this clonotype: The germline gene is not matched at one end of the junction; a read error may be the cause. CDR3 coding DNA: TGTGCTAGCAGCAACGACAGGGAAGAGACCCAGTACTTC. Encoded protein: CASSNDREETQYF. The rearrangement uses TRBV7-7 and TRBJ2-5, with 7 bases that match TRBD1. The CDR3 sequence is 13 residues long. Per the germline V gene, CDR1 is SSHAT and CDR2 is FNYEAQ (reference sequence).

This clonotype showed up just a few times. The chain recombines TRBV12-3 or TRBV12-4 with TRBJ2-3, with D perhaps matching TRBD1 or TRBD2 (6 bases each). The CDR3 runs to 13 residues. V shed 3 bases and J shed 6 bases, with 10 bases lying between them. CDR3 region: CASSFVGGDTQYF. The CDR3 DNA follows: TGTGCCAGCAGTTTTGTCGGGGGCGATACGCAGTATTTT.

This clonotype was counted ten times or more. The V and J genes are TRBV18 and TRBJ1-1, with D unclear. Germline CDR1 is KGHSH and CDR2 is LQKENI. The CDR3 covers 13 residues. V gave up 2 bases and J gave up 1 base, with 5 bases separating them. This CDR3 is CASSPSENTEAFF. In DNA, the CDR3 is TGTGCCAGCTCACCATCAGAGAACACTGAAGCTTTCTTT.

V usage is TRBV29-1 and J usage is TRBJ1-1; 8 nucleotides match TRBD1. This CDR3 is built from 11 residues. V shed 6 bases and J 8 bases; nucleotides not matched to a gene: 5. Germline loops: CDR1 SQVTM, CDR2 ANQGSEA. CDR3 in amino acids: CSVVQGAEAFF. The CDR3 DNA is TGCAGCGTCGTCCAGGGGGCGGAAGCTTTCTTT.